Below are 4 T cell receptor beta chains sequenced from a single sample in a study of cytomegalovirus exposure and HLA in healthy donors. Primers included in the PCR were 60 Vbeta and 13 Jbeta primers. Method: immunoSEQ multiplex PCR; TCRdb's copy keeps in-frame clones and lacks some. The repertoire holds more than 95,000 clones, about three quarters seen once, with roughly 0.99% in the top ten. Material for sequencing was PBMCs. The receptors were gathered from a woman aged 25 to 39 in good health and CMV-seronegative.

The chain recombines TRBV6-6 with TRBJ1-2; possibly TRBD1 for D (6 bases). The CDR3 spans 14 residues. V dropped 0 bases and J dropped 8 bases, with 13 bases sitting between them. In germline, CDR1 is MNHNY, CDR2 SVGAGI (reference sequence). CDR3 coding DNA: TGTGCCAGCAGTTACTCGAGGGGGAATTCGGGCTACACCTTC. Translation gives CASSYSRGNSGYTF.

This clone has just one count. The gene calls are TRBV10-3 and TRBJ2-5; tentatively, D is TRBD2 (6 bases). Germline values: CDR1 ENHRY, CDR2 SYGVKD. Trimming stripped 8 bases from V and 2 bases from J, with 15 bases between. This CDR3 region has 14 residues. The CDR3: CAIQGRLEQETQYF. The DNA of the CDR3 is TGTGCCATCCAGGGCAGACTAGAACAAGAGACCCAGTACTTC.

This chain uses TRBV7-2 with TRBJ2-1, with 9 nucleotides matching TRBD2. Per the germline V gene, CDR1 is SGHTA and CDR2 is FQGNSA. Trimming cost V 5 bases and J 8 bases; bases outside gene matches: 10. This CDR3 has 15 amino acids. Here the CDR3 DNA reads TGTGCCAGCAGCCGACTGCCAGCGGGGGGTGATGAGCAGTTCTTC. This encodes CASSRLPAGGDEQFF.

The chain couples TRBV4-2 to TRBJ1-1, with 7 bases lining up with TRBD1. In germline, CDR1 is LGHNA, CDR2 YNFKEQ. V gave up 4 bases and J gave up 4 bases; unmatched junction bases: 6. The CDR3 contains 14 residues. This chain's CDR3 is CASSPRDRSTEAFF. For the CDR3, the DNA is TGTGCCAGCAGCCCGAGGGACAGAAGCACTGAAGCTTTCTTT.